This T cell receptor (beta chain) comes out of a study of T cells of healthy individuals. Trimming stripped 6 bases from V and 4 bases from J, with 12 bases between. The germline CDR1 and CDR2 sequences are DFQATT and SNEGSKA (reference sequence). This CDR3 contains 13 residues. TCRdb processed the 5' RACE reads anew with MiXCR; each CDR3 protein has one entry. The data contain around 98,000 distinct CDR3 sequences, 15% to 20% of them singletons. This clonotype was detected only a few times. The sequence derives from a human donor in good health. The chain employs TRBV20-1 and TRBJ1-4; D may be TRBD1 (6 bases). CDR3 in amino acids: CSATTGNNEKLFF. The DNA of the CDR3 is TGCAGTGCAACAACAGGGAATAATGAAAAACTGTTTTTT.